The TCR beta chain under discussion was sequenced for a study of identical twins. This clonotype showed up many times. Its antigen is currently unknown. Study-level results: Memory repertoires showed no such pattern, whereas abundant cord blood beta clonotypes carried fewer insertions.

TCRdb redid the calling of the 5' RACE reads with MiXCR, one entry per CDR3 protein. The sample lists around 250,000 distinct CDR3 sequences, around 7% occurring once. These data are also associated with another study on yellow fever vaccine responses in identical twins. That work adds: Twins' vaccine T cell response reportedly gave the appearance of partial convergence and partial personalization.

This receptor was identified in a woman younger than 35 in good health. The sequenced sample was memory (CD45RO+) T cells sorted from blood.

The CDR3 DNA follows: TGTGCCAGCAGTTTGGGATTCTATGTTGCAGATACGCAGTATTTT. Translating it yields CASSLGFYVADTQYF. V is TRBV12-3 or TRBV12-4 and J is TRBJ2-3; unclear D gene. This CDR3 region has 15 residues. V gave up 3 bases and J gave up 4 bases, with 14 bases separating them.